This TCR beta chain came from a study of Graves' ophthalmopathy and Graves' hyperthyroidism. Study observations and caveats: Ophthalmopathy could be told apart from stable hyperthyroidism by a 13-signature model (87.88% sensitivity, approximately 76% specificity). Most thyroid clonotypes with frequency above 0.001 were detected in blood too.

TCR beta CDR3 regions were amplified from RNA transcripts. First-round RT-PCR with HTBI primers preceded a second-round multiplex PCR. One entry per CDR3 protein results from TCRdb running MiXCR on the multiplex PCR reads. Found here are tens of thousands of distinct CDR3 sequences, more than 45% of them singletons; the top ten hold 18%. The germline CDR1 and CDR2 sequences are KGHDR and SFDVKD. The V gene lost 3 bases and the J gene lost 0 bases, with 17 bases spanning the gap. The CDR3 is 17 amino acids. If patients had other autoimmune diseases, uncontrolled infections, pregnancy or lactation, they were excluded. The PBMCs originated from roughly 11 ml of fresh peripheral blood. As regards this clonotype: Its target is not known.

The source of this sequence is an adult man with Graves' ophthalmopathy. This chain connects TRBV24-1 to TRBJ2-7, with D perhaps assigned TRBD1 or TRBD2 (6 bases each). Sequenced sample: peripheral blood. The CDR3 DNA sequence: TGTGCCACCAGTGATGAGGGGGGATGGACCGCCTCCTACGAGCAGTACTTC. It yields the protein CATSDEGGWTASYEQYF.